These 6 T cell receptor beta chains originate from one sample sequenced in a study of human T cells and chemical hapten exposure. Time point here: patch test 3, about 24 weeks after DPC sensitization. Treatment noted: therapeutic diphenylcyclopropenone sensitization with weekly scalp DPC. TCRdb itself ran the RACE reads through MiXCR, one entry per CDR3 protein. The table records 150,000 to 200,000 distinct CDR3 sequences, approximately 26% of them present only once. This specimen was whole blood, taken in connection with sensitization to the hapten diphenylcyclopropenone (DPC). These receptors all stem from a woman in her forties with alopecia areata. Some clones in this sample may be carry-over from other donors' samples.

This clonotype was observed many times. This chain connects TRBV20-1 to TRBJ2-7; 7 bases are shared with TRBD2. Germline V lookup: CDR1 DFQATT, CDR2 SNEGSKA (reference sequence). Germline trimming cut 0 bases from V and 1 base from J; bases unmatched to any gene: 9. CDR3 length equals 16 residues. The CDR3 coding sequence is TGCAGTGCTAGAGATATGGGGGGGAGCGTATCCTACGAGCAGTACTTC. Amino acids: CSARDMGGSVSYEQYF.

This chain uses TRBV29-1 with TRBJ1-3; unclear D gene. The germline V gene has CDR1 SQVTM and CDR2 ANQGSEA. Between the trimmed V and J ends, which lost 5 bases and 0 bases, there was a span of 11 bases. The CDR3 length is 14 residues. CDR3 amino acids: CSVNDQTSGNTIYF. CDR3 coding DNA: TGCAGCGTTAACGACCAAACCTCTGGAAACACCATATATTTT.

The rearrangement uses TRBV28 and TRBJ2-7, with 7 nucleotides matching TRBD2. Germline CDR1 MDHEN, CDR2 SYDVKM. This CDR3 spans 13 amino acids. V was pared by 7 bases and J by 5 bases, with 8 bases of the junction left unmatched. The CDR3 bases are TGTGCCAGCATGGAGCGGGGTTGGGACGAGCAGTACTTC. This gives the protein CASMERGWDEQYF. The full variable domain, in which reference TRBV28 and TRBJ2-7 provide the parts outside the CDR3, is DVKVTQSSRYLVKRTGEKVFLECVQDMDHENMFWYRQDPGLGLRLIYFSYDVKMKEKGDIPEGYSVSREKKERFSLILESASTNQTSMYLCASMERGWDEQYFGPGTRLTVT.

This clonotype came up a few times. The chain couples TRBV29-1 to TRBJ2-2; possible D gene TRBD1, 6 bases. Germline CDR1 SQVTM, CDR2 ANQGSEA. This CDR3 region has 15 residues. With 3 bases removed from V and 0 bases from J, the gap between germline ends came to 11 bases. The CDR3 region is CSVELWTANTGELFF. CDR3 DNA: TGCAGCGTTGAGCTGTGGACAGCGAACACCGGGGAGCTGTTTTTT.

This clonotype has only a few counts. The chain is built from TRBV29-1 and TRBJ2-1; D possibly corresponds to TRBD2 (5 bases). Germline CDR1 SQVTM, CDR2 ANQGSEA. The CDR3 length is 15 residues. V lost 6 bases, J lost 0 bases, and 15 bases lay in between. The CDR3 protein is CSVYSSGSSYNEQFF. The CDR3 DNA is TGCAGCGTCTATAGCTCGGGGAGCTCCTACAATGAGCAGTTCTTC.

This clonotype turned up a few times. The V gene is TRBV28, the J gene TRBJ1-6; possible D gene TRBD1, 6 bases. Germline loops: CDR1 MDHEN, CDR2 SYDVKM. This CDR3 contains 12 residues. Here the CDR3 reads CAETGANSPLHF. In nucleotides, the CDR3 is TGTGCAGAGACAGGCGCCAATTCACCCCTCCACTTT.